These T cell receptor beta chains were read from a single sample in a study of radiation and T cells in renal cell carcinoma. Assay used: immunoSEQ multiplex PCR; TCRdb lists only in-frame clones, some missing. The data show about 100,000 clones, with around 83% seen just once and around 7.9% held by the top ten. The sequencing here drew on blood, taken from a patient whose treatment included radiotherapy and nephrectomy. The receptors were gathered from a man in his 60s with renal cell carcinoma. The CDR3 runs from the conserved cysteine through the conserved F or W. A D gene is named only where the DNA matches it firmly. Rows may omit the clone size; those that give it use once, few, many or a size class.

TRBV5-6	TRBJ2-2	.	.	CASSLGTLPLTGELFF	TGTGCCAGCAGCTTAGGGACATTGCCCCTCACCGGGGAGCTGTTTTTT
TRBV15	TRBJ1-2	once	.	CATSRDGWGYTF	TGTGCCACCAGCAGAGATGGGTGGGGCTACACCTTC
TRBV4-2	TRBJ1-2	.	.	CASSQASGYGYTF	TGTGCCAGCAGCCAAGCGTCCGGGTATGGCTACACCTTC
TRBV19	TRBJ2-6	.	.	CASSMSSGANVLTF	TGTGCCAGTAGTATGAGCTCTGGGGCCAACGTCCTGACTTTC
TRBV30	TRBJ2-1	.	TRBD2	CAWSDPSSGGHNEQFF	TGTGCCTGGAGTGACCCCTCTAGCGGGGGTCACAATGAGCAGTTCTTC
TRBV15	TRBJ1-2	.	.	CATSRRTASGYTF	TGTGCCACCAGCAGAAGGACAGCTTCCGGCTACACCTTC
TRBV6-1	TRBJ2-1	.	.	CASSEEGRSYNEQFF	TGTGCCAGCAGTGAAGAGGGCCGGTCCTACAATGAGCAGTTCTTC
TRBV27	TRBJ2-6	.	.	CATRAGGSGANVLTF	TGTGCCACGAGGGCAGGCGGCTCTGGGGCCAACGTCCTGACTTTC
TRBV6-5	TRBJ2-1	.	TRBD2	CASSSSGRAYNEQFF	TGTGCCAGCAGCTCTAGCGGGAGGGCCTACAATGAGCAGTTCTTC
TRBV6-5	TRBJ2-3	.	.	CASSYSGVPTDTQYF	TGTGCCAGCAGTTACTCTGGGGTCCCTACAGATACGCAGTATTTT
TRBV27	TRBJ2-7	.	TRBD2	CASKKRLAGTEQYF	TGTGCCAGCAAAAAACGGCTAGCGGGAACCGAGCAGTACTTC
TRBV5-1	TRBJ2-5	.	.	CASRAGQKQETQYF	TGCGCCAGCAGGGCGGGACAAAAACAAGAGACCCAGTACTTC
TRBV5-1	TRBJ2-7	.	.	CASRSGLGGYEQYF	TGCGCCAGCAGATCCGGACTGGGGGGCTACGAGCAGTACTTC
TRBV19	TRBJ2-2	.	TRBD1	CASSNRGDTGELFF	TGTGCCAGTAGTAACAGGGGAGACACCGGGGAGCTGTTTTTT
TRBV7-2	TRBJ2-3	.	TRBD2	CASSLVPSGGADTQYF	TGTGCCAGCAGCTTAGTCCCGAGCGGGGGGGCAGATACGCAGTATTTT
TRBV19	TRBJ2-7	.	.	CASTPEEGSPYEQYF	TGTGCCAGTACCCCGGAAGAGGGTTCCCCCTACGAGCAGTACTTC
TRBV5-8	TRBJ2-1	once	TRBD2	CASSTKGTSVTYNEQFF	TGTGCCAGCAGTACCAAAGGGACTAGCGTGACCTACAATGAGCAGTTCTTC
TRBV15	TRBJ2-1	.	TRBD2	CATSKREGYNEQFF	TGTGCCACCAGTAAGCGGGAAGGGTACAATGAGCAGTTCTTC
TRBV25-1	TRBJ1-1	.	.	CASRGLQGGPEAFF	TGTGCCAGCAGGGGACTACAGGGAGGCCCTGAAGCTTTCTTT
TRBV10-2	TRBJ1-3	few	.	CASSPARVGSGNTIYF	TGCGCCAGCAGTCCGGCGCGGGTAGGCTCTGGAAACACCATATATTTT
TRBV27	TRBJ2-7	.	.	CASSLGQLYEQYF	TGTGCCAGCAGTTTAGGGCAGCTCTACGAGCAGTACTTC
TRBV18	TRBJ2-7	.	.	CASSPGSSGEQYF	TGTGCCAGCTCACCGGGGTCTTCGGGCGAGCAGTACTTC
TRBV20-1	TRBJ2-7	.	TRBD2	CGRGPYEQYF	TGCGGGAGGGGACCTTACGAGCAGTACTTC
TRBV7-6	TRBJ1-6	.	TRBD1	CASSLSGTGDSPLHF	TGTGCCAGCAGCTTAAGTGGTACAGGGGATTCACCCCTCCACTTT
TRBV6-1	TRBJ1-4	.	TRBD1	CASARGRAEKLFF	TGTGCCAGCGCGAGGGGGCGCGCTGAAAAACTGTTTTTT
TRBV6-1	TRBJ2-6	few	.	CASSWDSGANVLTF	TGTGCCAGCAGTTGGGACTCTGGGGCCAACGTCCTGACTTTC